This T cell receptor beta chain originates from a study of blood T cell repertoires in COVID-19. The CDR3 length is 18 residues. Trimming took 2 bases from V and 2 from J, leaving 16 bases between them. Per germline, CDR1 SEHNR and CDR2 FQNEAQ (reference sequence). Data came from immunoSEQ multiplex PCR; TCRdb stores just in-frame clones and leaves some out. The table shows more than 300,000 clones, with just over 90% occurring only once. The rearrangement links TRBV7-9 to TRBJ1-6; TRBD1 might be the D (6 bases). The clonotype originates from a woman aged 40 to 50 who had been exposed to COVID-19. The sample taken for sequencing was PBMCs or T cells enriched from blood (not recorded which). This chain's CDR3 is CASSLLLGQGTYNSPLHF. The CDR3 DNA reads TGTGCCAGCAGCTTACTACTGGGGCAGGGGACCTATAATTCACCCCTCCACTTT.